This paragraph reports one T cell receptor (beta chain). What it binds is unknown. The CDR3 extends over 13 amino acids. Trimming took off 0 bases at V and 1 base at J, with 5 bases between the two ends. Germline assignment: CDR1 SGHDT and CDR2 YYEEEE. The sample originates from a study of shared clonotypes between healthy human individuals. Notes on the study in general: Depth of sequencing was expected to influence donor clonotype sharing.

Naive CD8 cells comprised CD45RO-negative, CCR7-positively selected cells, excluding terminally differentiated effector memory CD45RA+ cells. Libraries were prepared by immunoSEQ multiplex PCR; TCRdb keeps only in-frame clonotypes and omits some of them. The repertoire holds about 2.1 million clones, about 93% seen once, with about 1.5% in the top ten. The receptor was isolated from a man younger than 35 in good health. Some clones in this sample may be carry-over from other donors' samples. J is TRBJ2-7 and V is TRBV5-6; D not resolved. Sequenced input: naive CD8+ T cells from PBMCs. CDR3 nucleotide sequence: TGTGCCAGCAGCTTGGAAGAATCCTACGAGCAGTACTTC. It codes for CASSLEESYEQYF.